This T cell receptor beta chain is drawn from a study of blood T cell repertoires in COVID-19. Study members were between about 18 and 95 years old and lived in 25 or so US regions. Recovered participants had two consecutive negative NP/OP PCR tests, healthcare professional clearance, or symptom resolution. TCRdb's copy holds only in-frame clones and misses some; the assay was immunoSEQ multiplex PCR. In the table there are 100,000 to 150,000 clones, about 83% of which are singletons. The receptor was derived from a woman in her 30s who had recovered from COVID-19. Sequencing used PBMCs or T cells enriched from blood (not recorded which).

The CDR3 protein is CASRIGQGGKLFF. The CDR3 nucleotides read TGTGCCAGCAGAATAGGACAGGGTGGGAAACTGTTTTTT. V gene TRBV6-5 combines with J gene TRBJ1-4, with TRBD1 matching 8 bases. Germline CDR1 and CDR2: MNHEY and SVGAGI. With V trimmed by 6 bases and J by 11 bases, 8 bases remained unmatched. The CDR3 runs 13 residues.